This is a list of T cell receptor beta chains from one sample in a study of blood T cell repertoires in COVID-19. The repertoire was sequenced with immunoSEQ multiplex PCR; TCRdb's copy has only in-frame clones and lacks some. The sample records roughly 53,000 clones, roughly 89% being singletons. Material: peripheral blood. These TCRs come from a man older than 75 with acute or convalescent COVID-19. The CDR3 runs from the conserved cysteine through the conserved F or W. Each record gives: J gene, V gene, CDR3 protein.

TRBJ2-5,TRBV7-2,CASSLSTGTQETQYF
TRBJ2-3,TRBV14,CASSQDYGAGLAGDTQYF
TRBJ2-2,TRBV19,CASSVQGLNTGELFF
TRBJ2-7,TRBV29-1,CSASPDPTRVQYF
TRBJ2-5,TRBV27,CASSSSLVETQYF
TRBJ1-1,TRBV28,CASSLPRPGENTEAFF
TRBJ2-7,TRBV7-2,CASSLDFLEQYF
TRBJ2-5,TRBV6-2/TRBV6-3,CASSYNRGRKTQYF
TRBJ2-7,TRBV6-5,CASTGQGPYEQYF
TRBJ2-1,TRBV5-5,CASSSGTGSYNEQFF
TRBJ2-5,TRBV21-1,CASSKRDRDQETQYF
TRBJ2-2,TRBV11-3,CASSLAGGLNTGELFF
TRBJ1-2,TRBV3-1/TRBV3-2,CASSKLHRDQYGYTF
TRBJ1-1,TRBV29-1,CSVGYWGQWAFF
TRBJ2-3,TRBV10-2,CASSQVGETQYF
TRBJ1-5,TRBV2,CASSARDGNQPQHF
TRBJ2-5,TRBV27,CASAVGTGPRRGTQYF
TRBJ1-5,TRBV6-5,CASSYPTGNQPQHF
TRBJ2-1,TRBV11-2,CASSLDGLAGVYNEQFF
TRBJ1-3,TRBV10-3,CAISESPDRVRGNTIYF
TRBJ2-1,TRBV3-1/TRBV3-2,CASSLGGREQFF
TRBJ2-3,TRBV19,CASKTGTNTDTQYF
TRBJ2-5,TRBV7-6,CASSSHFGGYQETQYF
TRBJ2-2,TRBV10-1,CASGPGTGNFGELFF
TRBJ2-3,TRBV19,CASMRAGGRDTQYF
TRBJ1-2,TRBV7-9,CASSLVGQGDYGYTF
TRBJ1-6,TRBV20-1,CSASIQSSYNSPLHF